Listed below are T cell receptor beta chains from one sample, sequenced in a study of shared clonotypes between healthy human individuals. Measured with immunoSEQ multiplex PCR; TCRdb has only the in-frame clones, and not every one. This table has around 1.1 million clones, about 80% appearing once. Sequencing input: memory CD4+ T cells from PBMCs. The receptors originated from a man between 18 and 29 years old in good health. Some clones in this sample may be carry-over from other donors' samples. CDR3s include the opening cysteine and the closing phenylalanine or tryptophan. A D gene is named only where the DNA matches it firmly. For some rows the clone size is stated as once, few or many, or as a class when expanded; others skip it.

d_call,clone_size,j_call,v_call,cdr3_aa,cdr3_nt
-,-,TRBJ2-2,TRBV7-3,CASSLFTHTGELFF,TGTGCCAGCAGCTTATTCACCCACACCGGGGAGCTGTTTTTT
TRBD1,-,TRBJ2-7,TRBV28,CASRGTDEYEQYF,TGTGCCAGCAGGGGGACAGATGAATACGAGCAGTACTTC
-,-,TRBJ2-6,TRBV28,CASKWRFSGANVLTF,TGTGCCAGCAAGTGGAGGTTCTCTGGGGCCAACGTCCTGACTTTC
-,-,TRBJ2-7,TRBV19,CASSVTSSSYEQYF,TGTGCCAGTAGTGTGACTTCCAGCTCCTACGAGCAGTACTTC
-,once,TRBJ2-3,TRBV5-1,CASSQSGADTQYF,TGCGCCAGCAGCCAATCGGGGGCAGATACGCAGTATTTT
-,many,TRBJ1-2,TRBV4-1,CASSQDGPANYGYTF,TGCGCCAGCAGCCAAGATGGCCCAGCTAACTATGGCTACACCTTC
-,-,TRBJ2-7,TRBV28,CASSLWGYEQYF,TGTGCCAGCAGTTTATGGGGATACGAGCAGTACTTC
TRBD1,-,TRBJ1-2,TRBV28,CASAVLQGAYGYTF,TGTGCCAGCGCTGTCCTACAGGGGGCCTATGGCTACACCTTC
-,-,TRBJ2-3,TRBV29-1,CRTHYTQYF,TGCAGAACTCATTATACGCAGTATTTT
-,-,TRBJ2-2,TRBV5-6,CASSLNWGYNTGELFF,TGTGCCAGCAGCTTGAATTGGGGTTATAACACCGGGGAGCTGTTTTTT
TRBD2,many,TRBJ2-5,TRBV7-2,CASSLSGGSWEQYF,TGTGCCAGCAGCCTTAGCGGGGGATCTTGGGAGCAGTACTTC
TRBD1,-,TRBJ2-1,TRBV11-3,CASAQRTGNYNEQFF,TGTGCCAGCGCCCAAAGGACAGGGAACTACAATGAGCAGTTCTTC
-,-,TRBJ2-1,TRBV30,CAWSGPYNEQFF,TGTGCCTGGAGTGGTCCGTACAATGAGCAGTTCTTC
-,-,TRBJ1-6,TRBV6-1,CASSPPGSNSPLHF,TGTGCCAGCAGCCCCCCCGGGTCCAATTCACCCCTCCACTTT